This passage covers 14 T cell receptor beta chains from one sample sequenced in a study of shared clonotypes between healthy human individuals. Assay used: immunoSEQ multiplex PCR; TCRdb lists only in-frame clones, some missing. The table lists roughly 1,800,000 clones, roughly 94% of them singletons, with 1% to 1.5% in the top ten. CD8 cells classed as naive were CD45RO-negative and positively selected for CCR7, excluding terminally differentiated effector memory CD45RA+ cells. The sample taken for sequencing was naive CD8+ T cells sorted from blood. These receptors all stem from a man younger than 35 in good health.

This chain joins TRBV30 and TRBJ2-7; D may be TRBD2 (6 bases). V shed 5 bases and J shed 0 bases, with 11 bases lying between them. The CDR3 consists of 13 residues. From germline, CDR1 is GTSNPN and CDR2 SVGIG (reference sequence). CDR3 loop: CAWGGIFSYEQYF. In nucleotides, the CDR3 is TGTGCCTGGGGCGGGATTTTCTCCTACGAGCAGTACTTC.

The V call is TRBV10-3, the J call TRBJ1-2; D possibly corresponds to TRBD1 (5 bases). V was pared by 9 bases and J by 3 bases, with 14 bases between. This CDR3 has 13 amino acids. Germline V gene sequence: CDR1 ENHRY, CDR2 SYGVKD. CDR3 protein: CAISPLGDYGYTF. The CDR3, as DNA: TGTGCCATTTCCCCGCTGGGGGACTATGGCTACACCTTC.

The J gene is TRBJ1-1, the V gene TRBV4-3; 7 bases align to TRBD1. CDR1 is LGHNA, CDR2 YSLEER, per germline. CDR3 length equals 18 residues. V trimming: 1 base; J trimming: 0 bases; junction bases outside the gene matches: 11. CDR3 loop: CASSQVGQENYMNTEAFF. The CDR3 bases are TGCGCCAGCAGCCAAGTAGGACAGGAAAATTACATGAACACTGAAGCTTTCTTT.

This clone occurred once. V gene TRBV5-1 combines with J gene TRBJ1-5; 12 bases line up with TRBD1. CDR3 length: 18 residues. The trim removed 4 bases at V and 5 bases at J, leaving 13 bases unmatched. Germline-derived CDR1 and CDR2 are SGHRS and YFSETQ. CDR3 loop: CASSPGDRGPLLHQPQHF. The CDR3 region has the DNA TGCGCCAGCAGCCCAGGGGACAGGGGGCCCTTACTCCATCAGCCCCAGCATTTT.

The chain employs TRBV6-5 and TRBJ2-7, with TRBD2 matching 11 bases. The CDR3 contains 16 residues. Germline V CDR1 and CDR2: MNHEY, SVGAGI. The V segment lost 2 bases and the J segment 2 bases; nucleotides outside the gene matches: 5. The CDR3 nucleotides read TGTGCCAGCAGTTACGGGACTAGCGGAGGAACCTACGAGCAGTACTTC. It specifies CASSYGTSGGTYEQYF.

The V gene is TRBV5-6, the J gene TRBJ1-3, with no clear D. The V end lost 1 base, the J end lost 7 bases, and 15 bases lay between the germline ends. Germline CDR1 reads SGHDT; CDR2 reads YYEEEE. This CDR3 has 15 amino acids. CDR3 residues: CASSLKVGYGNTIYF. The CDR3 coding sequence is TGTGCCAGCAGCTTGAAGGTGGGCTATGGGAACACCATATATTTT. Drawing the rest from reference TRBV5-6 and TRBJ1-3, the complete variable domain is DAGVTQSPTHLIKTRGQQVTLRCSPKSGHDTVSWYQQALGQGPQFIFQYYEEEERQRGNFPDRFSGHQFPNYSSELNVNALLLGDSALYLCASSLKVGYGNTIYFGEGSWLTVV.

This rearrangement joins TRBV27 to TRBJ2-5; D is uncertain. Germline-derived CDR1 and CDR2 are MNHEY and SMNVEV (reference sequence). The V end lost 4 bases, the J end lost 4 bases, and 10 bases lay between the germline ends. The CDR3 covers 13 residues. The chain's CDR3 is CASSSNPPETQYF. The CDR3, as DNA: TGTGCCAGCAGTTCCAACCCCCCAGAGACCCAGTACTTC.

V gene TRBV4-3 combines with J gene TRBJ2-7; TRBD2 matches 7 bases. The CDR3 is 15 residues long. V trimming: 3 bases; J trimming: 4 bases; junction bases outside the gene matches: 9. Germline-derived CDR1 and CDR2 are LGHNA and YSLEER. CDR3 in amino acids: CASSQGTSAEYEQYF. CDR3 DNA: TGCGCCAGCAGCCAGGGCACTAGCGCGGAATACGAGCAGTACTTC.

A single count supports this clone. The chain uses TRBV2 and TRBJ2-7; D may correspond to TRBD1 or TRBD2 (5 bases each). The V end lost 1 base, the J end lost 0 bases, and 7 bases lay between the germline ends. Germline loops: CDR1 SNHLY, CDR2 FYNNEI. The CDR3 sequence is 14 residues long. CDR3 coding DNA: TGTGCCAGCAGTGAAGGGGGGACCTCCTACGAGCAGTACTTC. Protein sequence: CASSEGGTSYEQYF.

The rearrangement uses TRBV6-5 and TRBJ2-1; TRBD2 might be the D (5 bases). CDR1 MNHEY and CDR2 SVGAGI come from the germline V gene. Trimming took 0 bases from V and 6 from J, leaving 12 bases between them. CDR3 length: 15 amino acids. The CDR3 loop reads CASSYSILSGNEQFF. Here the CDR3 DNA reads TGTGCCAGCAGTTACTCGATTTTGAGCGGCAATGAGCAGTTCTTC.

Of note for this clone: This CDR3 is also generated by other DNA sequences in the sample. This chain joins TRBV20-1 and TRBJ2-7, with unresolved D. V shed 4 bases and J shed 4 bases, with 8 bases lying between them. The V gene's germline CDR1 is DFQATT and CDR2 SNEGSKA (reference sequence). This CDR3 comprises 11 residues. The CDR3, as DNA: TGCAGTGCTACTGAAGGATACGAGCAGTACTTC. Amino acid sequence: CSATEGYEQYF.

This chain joins TRBV2 and TRBJ1-1, with TRBD1 matching over 9 bases. The V gene's germline CDR1 is SNHLY and CDR2 FYNNEI. The CDR3 sequence is 16 residues long. V shed 6 bases, J shed 4 bases, and the junction held 12 bases outside the gene matches. The CDR3 is CASSGTGQFISTEAFF. CDR3 nucleotides: TGTGCCAGCAGCGGGACAGGGCAGTTTATCAGCACTGAAGCTTTCTTT.

CDR3 DNA: TGTGCCAGCAGTGAGTTCGGTAGCGGGGGGACCGGGGAGCTGTTTTTT. Protein sequence: CASSEFGSGGTGELFF. The V call is TRBV2, the J call TRBJ2-2; 10 bases match TRBD2. The J segment lost 5 bases and the V segment lost 3 bases, leaving 6 bases of the junction unmatched. This CDR3 is 16 amino acids long. In germline, CDR1 is SNHLY, CDR2 FYNNEI.

The chain has TRBV2 and TRBJ2-1, with D possibly being TRBD2 (6 bases). The V gene's germline CDR1 is SNHLY and CDR2 FYNNEI. Trimming took 7 bases from V and 2 from J, leaving 15 bases between them. This CDR3 contains 15 residues. The CDR3 protein is CASTNGTPTYNEQFF. Written as DNA, the CDR3 is TGTGCCAGCACCAATGGGACTCCGACCTACAATGAGCAGTTCTTC. Based on the CDR3 plus reference TRBV2 and TRBJ2-1, the full variable domain is EPEVTQTPSHQVTQMGQEVILRCVPISNHLYFYWYRQILGQKVEFLVSFYNNEISEKSEIFDDQFSVERPDGSNFTLKIRSTKLEDSAMYFCASTNGTPTYNEQFFGPGTRLTVL.